The rows below give T cell receptor beta chains drawn from one sample of a study of circulating CD8 cells and anti-PD-1 response in melanoma. TCRdb called the reads again in MiXCR, with one record for every CDR3 protein. The sample consists of 420 or so distinct CDR3 sequences, 6% to 8% of them appearing once. The sequencing used CD8+ T cells from PBMCs, collected at baseline or after one month of anti-PD-1 therapy (not recorded which). These receptors came from a human donor with melanoma. Each CDR3 is given with its conserved first and last residue. A D gene is named only where the DNA matches it firmly. Clone size appears in some rows only: once, few, many, or a class for an expanded clone.

>-|large|TRBV30|TRBJ2-2|13
TGTGCCTGGAGTGAGAGTGGTGCCGGGGAGCTGTTTTTT
CAWSESGAGELFF
>-|large|TRBV19|TRBJ2-7|12
TGTGCCAGTAGTATCGGCGCCGGCGAGCAGTACTTC
CASSIGAGEQYF
>TRBD1|large|TRBV19|TRBJ1-1|13
TGTGCCAGTAAGAACAGGGGTGGCACTGAAGCTTTCTTT
CASKNRGGTEAFF
>-|large|TRBV24-1|TRBJ2-1|12
TGTGCCACCAGTGATTGGGGCAATGAGCAGTTCTTC
CATSDWGNEQFF
>-|-|TRBV28|TRBJ2-7|13
TGTGCCAGCAGTTGGACGGGGCGCTCCGAGCAGTACTTC
CASSWTGRSEQYF
>-|medium-sized|TRBV12-3/TRBV12-4|TRBJ2-2|15
TGTGCCAGCAGCCGCGGACGGGGATTCACCGGGGAGCTGTTTTTT
CASSRGRGFTGELFF
>TRBD1|large|TRBV19|TRBJ1-2|15
TGTGCCAGTAGTGTCACGGGACAGGCTAACTATGGCTACACCTTC
CASSVTGQANYGYTF
>-|large|TRBV10-3|TRBJ1-6|13
TGTGCCATCAAAGGGGCCCCTAGTTCACCCCTCCACTTT
CAIKGAPSSPLHF
>TRBD2|few|TRBV7-3|TRBJ2-1|14
TGTGCCAGCTCCGAGCGGGGGAGCTACAATGAGCAGTTCTTC
CASSERGSYNEQFF
>-|large|TRBV29-1|TRBJ1-1|13
TGCAGCAGCCGAGAGGGGATCGGCACTGAAGCTTTCTTT
CSSREGIGTEAFF
>-|large|TRBV30|TRBJ1-5|15
TGTGCCTGGAGCCCGACTGGACTCGATCATCAGCCCCAGCATTTT
CAWSPTGLDHQPQHF
>-|-|TRBV19|TRBJ1-2|12
TGTGCCAGTAGGACGGCAGCTACGGGCTACACCTTC
CASRTAATGYTF